What follows are 19 T cell receptor beta chains derived from one specimen sequenced in a study of blood T cell repertoires in COVID-19. Libraries were prepared by immunoSEQ multiplex PCR; TCRdb keeps only in-frame clonotypes and omits some of them. The repertoire has about 180,000 clones, approximately 90% of them found once; the top ten carry approximately 2.9%. The sample taken for sequencing was peripheral blood. These receptor sequences come from a young woman with active or convalescent COVID-19.

This clone appeared a few times. This chain connects TRBV11-2 to TRBJ2-7; TRBD2 matches 9 bases. The CDR3 totals 15 residues. Per germline, CDR1 SGHAT and CDR2 FQNNGV. V lost 2 bases to trimming and J lost 3 bases; unmatched junction nucleotides: 5. CDR3: CASSLQLAGSYEQYF. The CDR3 region has the DNA TGTGCCAGCAGCTTACAGCTAGCGGGAAGCTACGAGCAGTACTTC.

The CDR3 DNA sequence: TGTGCCATCAGTGATATCGGGGGGGCTAACACTGAAGCTTTCTTT. Its protein is CAISDIGGANTEAFF. The rearrangement joins TRBV10-3 to TRBJ1-1; D might be TRBD1 (6 bases). The CDR3 extends over 15 amino acids. Germline V CDR1 and CDR2: ENHRY, SYGVKD. V lost 3 bases to trimming and J lost 2 bases, with 13 bases between them.

In its sample, this clone was seen a few times. The rearrangement uses TRBV27 and TRBJ1-2; weak D call: TRBD1 (6 bases). The CDR3 contains 13 residues. Deletions cut 8 bases from V and 4 bases from J, with 14 bases between. Germline CDR1 is MNHEY and CDR2 is SMNVEV (reference sequence). The CDR3 sequence is CASASGTLYGYTF. The CDR3, as DNA: TGTGCCAGCGCTTCCGGGACACTCTATGGCTACACCTTC.

The chain couples TRBV18 to TRBJ2-5, with 12 bases aligning to TRBD1. J gave up 5 bases and V 3 bases, and 7 bases lay outside the gene matches. CDR3 size: 16 residues. In germline, CDR1 is KGHSH, CDR2 LQKENI. As DNA, the CDR3 is TGTGCCAGCTCACCCGGGACAGGGGGCCTGGCGGAGACCCAGTACTTC. Its protein product is CASSPGTGGLAETQYF.

This clone has just a few counts. The V call is TRBV6-5, the J call TRBJ1-6; 7 nucleotides agree with TRBD1. Germline values: CDR1 MNHEY, CDR2 SVGAGI. This CDR3 has 15 amino acids. V lost 2 bases to trimming and J lost 10 bases; unmatched junction nucleotides: 8. The CDR3 protein is CASSYVRGRRSPLHF. CDR3 nucleotide sequence: TGTGCCAGCAGTTACGTTAGGGGGCGAAGATCACCCCTCCACTTT.

This clone turned up a few times. The rearrangement uses TRBV27 and TRBJ1-5; D might be TRBD1 (6 bases). The CDR3 loop spans 13 amino acids. Per the germline V gene, CDR1 is MNHEY and CDR2 is SMNVEV (reference sequence). Trimming pared 5 bases from V and 4 bases from J, leaving 9 bases between. The DNA of the CDR3 is TGTGCCAGCAGTAAACAGGGTAATCAGCCCCAGCATTTT. It yields the protein CASSKQGNQPQHF.

The count of this clone is one. This chain links TRBV4-2 with TRBJ2-7, with TRBD1 identical over 8 bases. The germline V gene has CDR1 LGHNA and CDR2 YNFKEQ. The trim removed 1 base at V and 2 bases at J, leaving 4 bases unmatched. The CDR3 sequence is 15 residues long. The CDR3 nucleotides are TGTGCCAGCAGCCAAGTTGCGACAGGGGCCTACGAGCAGTACTTC. Protein product: CASSQVATGAYEQYF.

This chain joins TRBV9 and TRBJ2-1; weak D call: TRBD1 (5 bases). Trimming took off 4 bases at V and 4 bases at J, with 12 bases between the two ends. The CDR3 length is 14 residues. The V gene's germline CDR1 is SGDLS and CDR2 YYNGEE. The CDR3 loop reads CASSQGPGYNEQFF. Written as DNA, the CDR3 is TGTGCCAGCAGCCAGGGTCCCGGTTACAATGAGCAGTTCTTC.

The J gene is TRBJ2-4, the V gene TRBV4-2, with 10 bases fitting TRBD2. Germline-derived CDR1 and CDR2 are LGHNA and YNFKEQ. Trimming took 4 bases from V and 3 from J; bases not matched to a gene: 9. The CDR3 loop spans 17 amino acids. The CDR3 region has the DNA TGTGCCAGCAGCCCCTACCTAGCGGGAGCGGGCAAAAACATTCAGTACTTC. This sequence encodes CASSPYLAGAGKNIQYF.

The gene calls are TRBV27 and TRBJ1-2, with 7 bases identical to TRBD1. This CDR3 comprises 16 residues. The ends lost 5 bases at V and 5 bases at J; junction bases unmatched: 14. Per germline, CDR1 MNHEY and CDR2 SMNVEV (reference sequence). In DNA, the CDR3 is TGTGCCAGCAGTCCAGCTAATTCGGGACAGACTTATGGCTACACCTTC. Residues: CASSPANSGQTYGYTF.

The V and J genes are TRBV24-1 and TRBJ1-5; the D is unclear. There are 17 residues in the CDR3. Trimming cost V 0 bases and J 1 base, with 12 bases left between them. The germline V gene encodes CDR1 KGHDR and CDR2 SFDVKD. Here the CDR3 DNA reads TGTGCCACCAGTGATTTGAGGAGTCAGCGGAGCAATCAGCCCCAGCATTTT. The encoded protein is CATSDLRSQRSNQPQHF.

The chain is built from TRBV2 and TRBJ1-3; D perhaps matches TRBD1 (5 bases). CDR3 length: 14 amino acids. CDR1 and CDR2 (germline): SNHLY, FYNNEI. With 10 bases removed from V and 8 bases from J, the gap between germline ends came to 21 bases. CDR3 nucleotides: TGTGCCACCCAGGTCAGGACGGGGGGACACACCATATATTTT. Encoded protein: CATQVRTGGHTIYF.

As DNA, the CDR3 is TGTGCCAGCAGCGTCGGCACTGAAGCTTTCTTT. This encodes CASSVGTEAFF. The V and J genes are TRBV5-6 and TRBJ1-1; D gene uncertain. Germline V lookup: CDR1 SGHDT, CDR2 YYEEEE. Trimming took off 4 bases at V and 4 bases at J, with 5 bases between the two ends. CDR3 length: 11 residues.

V usage is TRBV4-1 and J usage is TRBJ2-5; TRBD2 matches 10 bases. The CDR3 length is 15 residues. Germline CDR1 MGHRA, CDR2 YSYEKL. J lost 2 bases, V lost 0 bases, and 0 bases had no gene match. CDR3 sequence reads: CASSQEGLAQETQYF. The CDR3 region has the DNA TGCGCCAGCAGCCAAGAGGGACTAGCGCAAGAGACCCAGTACTTC.

This clone was seen just once. The V gene is TRBV6-5, the J gene TRBJ1-5, with 7 bases matching TRBD1. V was pared by 7 bases and J by 3 bases, with 9 bases of the junction left unmatched. CDR1 and CDR2 (germline): MNHEY, SVGAGI. The CDR3 extends over 15 amino acids. The CDR3 nucleotides read TGTGCCAGCAATACGGGACAGTCTCTCAATCAGCCCCAGCATTTT. It specifies CASNTGQSLNQPQHF.

The chain is built from TRBV18 and TRBJ1-2, with 7 positions matching TRBD1. V trimming: 1 base; J trimming: 8 bases; junction bases outside the gene matches: 4. CDR1 KGHSH and CDR2 LQKENI come from the germline V gene. The CDR3 runs to 13 residues. CDR3 sequence: CASSPQTGEGYTF. CDR3 in DNA: TGTGCCAGCTCACCACAAACAGGGGAAGGCTACACCTTC.

CDR3 DNA sequence: TGTGCCAGCAGCGTAAACAGGAACTATGGCTACACCTTC. Translating gives CASSVNRNYGYTF. V gene TRBV9 combines with J gene TRBJ1-2; TRBD1 might be the D (5 bases). This CDR3 has 13 residues. Germline CDR1 reads SGDLS; CDR2 reads YYNGEE. V lost 1 base and J 2 bases, leaving 6 bases between the germline ends.

The genes are TRBV11-2 and TRBJ2-1; D is unclear. Deletions cut 5 bases from V and 5 bases from J, with 4 bases between. Germline CDR1 and CDR2: SGHAT and FQNNGV. This CDR3 contains 11 residues. Written as DNA, the CDR3 is TGTGCCAGCAGCGCAGACAATGAGCAGTTCTTC. This translates into CASSADNEQFF.

A word on this clone: Other DNA sequences within the sample encode an identical CDR3. V is TRBV5-4 and J is TRBJ2-5, with 10 bases lining up with TRBD2. This CDR3 has 17 residues. CDR1 SGHNT and CDR2 YYREEE come from the germline V gene (reference sequence). V lost 0 bases and J lost 2; bases outside the gene matches: 7. This chain's CDR3 is CASSLGLAGVGQETQYF. The CDR3 DNA sequence: TGTGCCAGCAGCTTGGGGCTAGCGGGAGTTGGGCAAGAGACCCAGTACTTC.